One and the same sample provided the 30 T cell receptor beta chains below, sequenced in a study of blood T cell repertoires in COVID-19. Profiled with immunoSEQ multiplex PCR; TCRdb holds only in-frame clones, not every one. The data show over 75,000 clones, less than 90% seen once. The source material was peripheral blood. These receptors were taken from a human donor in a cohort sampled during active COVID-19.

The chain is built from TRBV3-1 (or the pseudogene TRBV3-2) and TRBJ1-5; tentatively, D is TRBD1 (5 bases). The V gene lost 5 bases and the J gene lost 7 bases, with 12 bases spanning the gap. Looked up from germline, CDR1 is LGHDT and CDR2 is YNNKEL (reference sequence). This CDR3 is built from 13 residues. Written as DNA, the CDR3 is TGTGCCAGCAGCTTCCACAAGGGGCAGCCCCAGCATTTT. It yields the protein CASSFHKGQPQHF.

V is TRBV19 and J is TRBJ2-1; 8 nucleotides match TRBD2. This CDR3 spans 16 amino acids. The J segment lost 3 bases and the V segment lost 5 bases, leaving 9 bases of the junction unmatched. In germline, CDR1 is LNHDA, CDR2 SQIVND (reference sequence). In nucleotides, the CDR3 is TGTGCCAGTAGTGGGCCCGGGACTAGTTACTACAATGAGCAGTTCTTC. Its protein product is CASSGPGTSYYNEQFF.

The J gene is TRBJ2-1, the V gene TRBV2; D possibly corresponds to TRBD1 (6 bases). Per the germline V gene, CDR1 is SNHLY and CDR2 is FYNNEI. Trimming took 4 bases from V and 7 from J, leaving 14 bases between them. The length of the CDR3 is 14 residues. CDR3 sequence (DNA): TGTGCCAGCAGTGTACAGGGCCTGGGTAATGAGCAGTTCTTC. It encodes CASSVQGLGNEQFF.

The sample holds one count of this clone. Written as DNA, the CDR3 is TGCGCCAGCAGCCATGACGGACAGGGGAGCAATCAGCCCCAGCATTTT. Amino acids: CASSHDGQGSNQPQHF. This chain links TRBV4-1 with TRBJ1-5, with 9 bases lining up with TRBD1. In germline, CDR1 is MGHRA, CDR2 YSYEKL. The V gene end was trimmed by 3 bases and the J gene end by 1 base; junction bases not matched to a gene: 4. The CDR3 has 16 residues.

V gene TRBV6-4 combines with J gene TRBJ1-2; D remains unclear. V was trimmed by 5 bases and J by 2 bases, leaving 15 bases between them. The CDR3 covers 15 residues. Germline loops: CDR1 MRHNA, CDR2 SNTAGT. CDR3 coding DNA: TGTGCCAGCAGTCTGGAGGCAGCCCAGAACTATGGCTACACCTTC. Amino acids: CASSLEAAQNYGYTF.

The CDR3 DNA sequence: TGTGCCACCTCTTGGGGCAGGAATGAAAAACTGTTTTTT. Translating it yields CATSWGRNEKLFF. The J gene is TRBJ1-4, the V gene TRBV7-2; tentatively, D is TRBD1 (5 bases). Looked up from germline, CDR1 is SGHTA and CDR2 is FQGNSA. The length of the CDR3 is 13 residues. V was pared by 10 bases and J by 5 bases, with 14 bases between. The entire variable domain, with the rest obtained from reference TRBV7-2 and TRBJ1-4, is as follows: GAGVSQSPSNKVTEKGKDVELRCDPISGHTALYWYRQSLGQGLEFLIYFQGNSAPDKSGLPSDRFSAERTGGSVSTLTIQRTQQEDSAVYLCATSWGRNEKLFFGSGTQLSVL.

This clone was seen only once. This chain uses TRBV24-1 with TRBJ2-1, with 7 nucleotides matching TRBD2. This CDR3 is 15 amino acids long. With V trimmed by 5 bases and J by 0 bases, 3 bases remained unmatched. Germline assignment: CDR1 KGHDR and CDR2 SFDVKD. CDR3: CATSGGRGSYNEQFF. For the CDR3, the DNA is TGTGCCACCAGTGGGGGGAGGGGCTCCTACAATGAGCAGTTCTTC.

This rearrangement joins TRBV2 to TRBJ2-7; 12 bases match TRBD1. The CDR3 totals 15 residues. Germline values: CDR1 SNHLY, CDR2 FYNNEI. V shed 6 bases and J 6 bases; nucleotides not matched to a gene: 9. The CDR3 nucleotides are TGTGCCAGCAGGGCGCCGGGACAGGGGGCTCGCGAGCAGTACTTC. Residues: CASRAPGQGAREQYF.

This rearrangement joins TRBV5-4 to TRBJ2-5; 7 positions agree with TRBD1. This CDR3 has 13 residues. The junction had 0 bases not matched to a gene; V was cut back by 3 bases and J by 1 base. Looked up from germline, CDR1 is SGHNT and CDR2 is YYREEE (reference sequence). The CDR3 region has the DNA TGTGCCAGCAGCTGGGACAGCCAAGAGACCCAGTACTTC. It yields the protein CASSWDSQETQYF.

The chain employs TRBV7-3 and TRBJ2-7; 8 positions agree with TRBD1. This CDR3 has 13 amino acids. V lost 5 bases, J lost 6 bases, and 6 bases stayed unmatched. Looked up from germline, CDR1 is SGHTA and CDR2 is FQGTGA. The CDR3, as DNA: TGTGCCAGCAGCATGGACAGGGAAGGCGAGCAGTACTTC. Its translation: CASSMDREGEQYF.

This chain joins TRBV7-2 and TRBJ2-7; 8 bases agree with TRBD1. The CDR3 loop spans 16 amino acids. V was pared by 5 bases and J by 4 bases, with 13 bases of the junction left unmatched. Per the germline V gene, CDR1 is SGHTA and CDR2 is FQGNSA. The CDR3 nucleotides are TGTGCCAGCAGCCCGCAGACAGGGGCCCACTCGTACGAGCAGTACTTC. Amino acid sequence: CASSPQTGAHSYEQYF. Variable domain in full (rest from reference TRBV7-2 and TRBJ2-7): GAGVSQSPSNKVTEKGKDVELRCDPISGHTALYWYRQSLGQGLEFLIYFQGNSAPDKSGLPSDRFSAERTGGSVSTLTIQRTQQEDSAVYLCASSPQTGAHSYEQYFGPGTRLTVT.

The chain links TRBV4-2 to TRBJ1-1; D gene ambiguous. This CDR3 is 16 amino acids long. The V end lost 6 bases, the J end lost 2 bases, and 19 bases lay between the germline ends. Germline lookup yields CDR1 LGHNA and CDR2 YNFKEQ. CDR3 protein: CASRQTPGSRNTEAFF. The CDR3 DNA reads TGTGCCAGCAGGCAAACCCCGGGGAGTAGAAACACTGAAGCTTTCTTT.

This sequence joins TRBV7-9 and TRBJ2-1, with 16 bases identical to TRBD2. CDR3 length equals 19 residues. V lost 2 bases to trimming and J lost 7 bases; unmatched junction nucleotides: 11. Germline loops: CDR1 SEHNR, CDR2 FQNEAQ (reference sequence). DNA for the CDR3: TGTGCCAGCAGCTTAATCCCCGGGACTAGCGGGAGGGCCGGTAATGAGCAGTTCTTC. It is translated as CASSLIPGTSGRAGNEQFF. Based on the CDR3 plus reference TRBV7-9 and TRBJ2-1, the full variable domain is DTGVSQNPRHKITKRGQNVTFRCDPISEHNRLYWYRQTLGQGPEFLTYFQNEAQLEKSRLLSDRFSAERPKGSFSTLEIQRTEQGDSAMYLCASSLIPGTSGRAGNEQFFGPGTRLTVL.

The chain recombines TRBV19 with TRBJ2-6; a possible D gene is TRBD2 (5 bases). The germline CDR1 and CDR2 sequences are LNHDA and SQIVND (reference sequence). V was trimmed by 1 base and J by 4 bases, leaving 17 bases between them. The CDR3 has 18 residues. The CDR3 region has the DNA TGTGCCAGTAGTATAGCTCGGGGATCAGGATCCGGGGCCAACGTCCTGACTTTC. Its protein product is CASSIARGSGSGANVLTF.

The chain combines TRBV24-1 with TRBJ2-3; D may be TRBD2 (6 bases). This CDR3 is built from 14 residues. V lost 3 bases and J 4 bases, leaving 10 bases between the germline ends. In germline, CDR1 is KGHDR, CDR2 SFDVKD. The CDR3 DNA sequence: TGTGCCACCAGTGATGATTCTAGCGCAGATACGCAGTATTTT. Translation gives CATSDDSSADTQYF.

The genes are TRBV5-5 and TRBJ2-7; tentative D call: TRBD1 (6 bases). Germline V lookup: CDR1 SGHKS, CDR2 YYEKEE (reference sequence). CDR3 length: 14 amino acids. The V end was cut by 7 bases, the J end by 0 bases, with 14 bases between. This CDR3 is CASGREQGSYEQYF. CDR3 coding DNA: TGTGCCAGCGGACGGGAACAGGGCTCCTACGAGCAGTACTTC. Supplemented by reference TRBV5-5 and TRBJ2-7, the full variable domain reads DAGVTQSPTHLIKTRGQQVTLRCSPISGHKSVSWYQQVLGQGPQFIFQYYEKEERGRGNFPDRFSARQFPNYSSELNVNALLLGDSALYLCASGREQGSYEQYFGPGTRLTVT.

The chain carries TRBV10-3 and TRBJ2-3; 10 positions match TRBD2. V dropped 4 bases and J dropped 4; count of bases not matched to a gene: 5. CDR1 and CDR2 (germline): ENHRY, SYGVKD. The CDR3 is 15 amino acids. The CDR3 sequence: CAISVAGGGADTQYF. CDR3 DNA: TGTGCCATCAGTGTAGCGGGAGGAGGGGCAGATACGCAGTATTTT.

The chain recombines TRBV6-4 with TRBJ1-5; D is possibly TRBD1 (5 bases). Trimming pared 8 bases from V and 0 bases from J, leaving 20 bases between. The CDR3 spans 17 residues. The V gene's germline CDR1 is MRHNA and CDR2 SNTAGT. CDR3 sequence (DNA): TGTGCCAGCGCCTCAGGGATTCTTTGTTATAGCAATCAGCCCCAGCATTTT. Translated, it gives CASASGILCYSNQPQHF.

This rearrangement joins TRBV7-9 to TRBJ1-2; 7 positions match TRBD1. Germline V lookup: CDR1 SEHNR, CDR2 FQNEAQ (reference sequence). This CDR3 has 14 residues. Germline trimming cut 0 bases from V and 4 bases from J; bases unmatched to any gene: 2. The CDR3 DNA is TGTGCCAGCAGCTTAGCAGGGGGCATCTATGGCTACACCTTC. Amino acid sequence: CASSLAGGIYGYTF.

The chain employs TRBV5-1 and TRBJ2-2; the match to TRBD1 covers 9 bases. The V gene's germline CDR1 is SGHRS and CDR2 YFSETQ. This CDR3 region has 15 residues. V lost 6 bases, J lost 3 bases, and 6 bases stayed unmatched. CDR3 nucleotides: TGCGCCAGCACACAGGGGGCATCGGACACCGGGGAGCTGTTTTTT. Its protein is CASTQGASDTGELFF.

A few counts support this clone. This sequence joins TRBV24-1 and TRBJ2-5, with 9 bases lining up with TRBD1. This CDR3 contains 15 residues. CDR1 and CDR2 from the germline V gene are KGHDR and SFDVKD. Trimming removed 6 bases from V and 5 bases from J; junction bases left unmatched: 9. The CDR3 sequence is CATSRTGGARETQYF. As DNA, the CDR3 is TGTGCCACCAGTCGTACAGGGGGCGCGAGGGAGACCCAGTACTTC.

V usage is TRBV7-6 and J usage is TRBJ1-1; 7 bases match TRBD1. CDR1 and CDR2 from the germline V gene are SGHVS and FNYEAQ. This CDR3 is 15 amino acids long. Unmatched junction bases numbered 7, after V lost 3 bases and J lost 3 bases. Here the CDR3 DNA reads TGTGCCAGCAGCTTGGCAGACAGGGACGACACTGAAGCTTTCTTT. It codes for CASSLADRDDTEAFF.

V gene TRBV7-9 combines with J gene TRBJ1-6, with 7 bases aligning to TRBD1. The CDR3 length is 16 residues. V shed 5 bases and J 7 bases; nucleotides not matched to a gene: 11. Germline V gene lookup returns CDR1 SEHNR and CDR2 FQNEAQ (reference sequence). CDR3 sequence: CASSLRTGEGNSPLHF. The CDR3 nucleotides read TGTGCCAGCAGCCTAAGGACAGGCGAGGGAAATTCACCCCTCCACTTT.

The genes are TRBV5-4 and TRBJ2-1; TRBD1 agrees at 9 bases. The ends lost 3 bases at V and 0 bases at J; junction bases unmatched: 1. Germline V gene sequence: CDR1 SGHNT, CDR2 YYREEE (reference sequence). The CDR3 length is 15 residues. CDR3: CASSSGQGSYNEQFF. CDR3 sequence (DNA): TGTGCCAGCAGCTCGGGACAGGGCTCCTACAATGAGCAGTTCTTC.

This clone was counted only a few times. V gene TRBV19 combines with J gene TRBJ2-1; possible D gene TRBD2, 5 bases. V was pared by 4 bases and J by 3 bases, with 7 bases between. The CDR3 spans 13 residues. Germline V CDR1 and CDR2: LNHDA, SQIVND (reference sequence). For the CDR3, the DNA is TGTGCCAGTAGTACCCGGGGCTACAATGAGCAGTTCTTC. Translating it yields CASSTRGYNEQFF.

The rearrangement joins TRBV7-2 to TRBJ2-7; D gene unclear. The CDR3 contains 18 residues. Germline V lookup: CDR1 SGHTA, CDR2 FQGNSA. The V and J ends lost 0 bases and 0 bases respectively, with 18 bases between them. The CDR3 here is CASSLAPMAEHSSYEQYF. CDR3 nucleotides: TGTGCCAGCAGCTTAGCCCCTATGGCGGAACATAGCTCCTACGAGCAGTACTTC.

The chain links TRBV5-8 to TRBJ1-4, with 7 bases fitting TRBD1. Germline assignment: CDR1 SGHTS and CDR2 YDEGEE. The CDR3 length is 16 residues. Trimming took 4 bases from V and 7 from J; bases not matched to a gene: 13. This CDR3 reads CASSTITGAGGEKLFF. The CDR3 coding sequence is TGTGCCAGCAGCACGATAACAGGGGCCGGGGGTGAAAAACTGTTTTTT.

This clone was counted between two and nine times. CDR3 nucleotides: TGTGCCAGCAGCCTTCCTAGACAGGGCTCTGAAGCTTTCTTT. Amino acid sequence: CASSLPRQGSEAFF. The V call is TRBV5-6, the J call TRBJ1-1; 7 bases line up with TRBD1. The trim removed 4 bases at V and 6 bases at J, leaving 9 bases unmatched. The CDR3 runs to 14 residues. Germline-derived CDR1 and CDR2 are SGHDT and YYEEEE.

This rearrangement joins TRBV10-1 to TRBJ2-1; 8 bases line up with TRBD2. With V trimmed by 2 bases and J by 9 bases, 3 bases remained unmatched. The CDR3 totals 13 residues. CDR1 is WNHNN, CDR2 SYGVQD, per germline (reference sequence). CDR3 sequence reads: CASSELREVEQFF. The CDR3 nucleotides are TGCGCCAGCAGTGAGCTGCGGGAGGTTGAGCAGTTCTTC.

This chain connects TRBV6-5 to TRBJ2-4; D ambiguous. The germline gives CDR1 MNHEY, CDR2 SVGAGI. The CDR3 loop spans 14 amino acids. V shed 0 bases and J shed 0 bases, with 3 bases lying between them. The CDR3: CASSYSLAKNIQYF. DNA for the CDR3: TGTGCCAGCAGTTACTCCCTAGCCAAAAACATTCAGTACTTC.